The clone carrying this T cell receptor (beta chain) was detected a few times. Its specificity is unknown. Each of the CD4+ naive, central memory, regulatory and stem cell-like memory populations was sorted via CD45RO/CCR7/CD25/CD127/CD95/CD27. Sort purity for all populations was recorded as exceeding 98%. The sample belongs to a study of beta chain features in type 1 diabetes. Every bit of the isolated RNA underwent reverse transcription, so sequencing read expressed TCRB transcripts. Some clones are missing from TCRdb's copy, which holds only in-frame ones; the method was immunoSEQ multiplex PCR. Of around 280,000 clones listed, approximately 15% are singletons. Between the trimmed V and J ends, which lost 1 base and 6 bases, there was a span of 8 bases. Germline V gene data show CDR1 as LGHNA and CDR2 as YSLEER. The CDR3 sequence is 13 residues long. General observations from the study: TCRB repertoires of naive, central memory and Treg cells appeared more similar among patients than among healthy donors. TCRB CDR3s were moderately but significantly shorter in Type 1 diabetes patients in all four CD4+ subsets. For TCRB rearrangement, an influence of HLA type remained unresolved here.

The sequence derives from a young man with type 1 diabetes. The chain combines TRBV4-3 with TRBJ2-3, with D possibly matching TRBD2 (5 bases). Sequencing was done on a sample of naive CD4+ T cells from blood. CDR3 coding DNA: TGCGCCAGCAGCCAAGGGTGGAGGGATACGCAGTATTTT. This encodes CASSQGWRDTQYF.